This passage covers 24 T cell receptor beta chains from one sample sequenced in a study of HIV-infected patients and healthy controls. All unsorted peripheral T cells were captured because whole blood was used without fractionation. Around 530 ng RNA was reverse transcribed with alpha and beta constant-region primers. Using multiplexing indices, alpha and beta chain libraries were generated apart by chain-specific third strand synthesis. TCRdb re-called the 5' RACE reads through MiXCR, storing one row per CDR3 protein. The sample yields about 24,000 distinct CDR3 sequences, 8.5% seen once. Input material: blood. The receptors here all came from an adult in good health.

This clonotype was found many times. The chain joins TRBV20-1 to TRBJ1-1; no clear D gene. Trimming left V 3 bases short and J 4 bases short, with 6 bases between. The germline V gene has CDR1 DFQATT and CDR2 SNEGSKA (reference sequence). The CDR3 consists of 11 residues. The CDR3 nucleotides read TGCAGTGCTAGCCCCAGCACTGAAGCTTTCTTT. Residues: CSASPSTEAFF.

In this sample, this clonotype turned up many times. The J gene is TRBJ1-2, the V gene TRBV6-2 or TRBV6-3, with TRBD1 matching 7 bases. From germline, CDR1 is MNHEY and CDR2 SVGEGT. Germline trimming cut 2 bases from V and 4 bases from J; bases unmatched to any gene: 10. The CDR3 spans 16 residues. CDR3: CASSYPRQGGGYGYTF. As DNA, the CDR3 is TGTGCCAGCAGTTACCCCAGGCAGGGGGGTGGCTATGGCTACACCTTC.

This clonotype has a count of ten or more. The V and J genes are TRBV3-1 and TRBJ1-1; 9 bases agree with TRBD1. Per germline, CDR1 LGHDT and CDR2 YNNKEL (reference sequence). Germline trimming cut 4 bases from V and 0 bases from J; bases unmatched to any gene: 12. The CDR3 runs 18 residues. This CDR3 reads CASSLSSGTGTLNTEAFF. The CDR3 nucleotides are TGTGCCAGCAGCCTTAGTAGCGGGACAGGGACACTGAACACTGAAGCTTTCTTT.

This clonotype was counted at least ten times. The genes are TRBV6-6 and TRBJ1-5, with D tentatively TRBD1 (5 bases). V lost 6 bases to trimming and J lost 0 bases, with 15 bases between them. CDR3 length: 16 amino acids. Germline CDR1 is MNHNY and CDR2 is SVGAGI (reference sequence). CDR3 region: CASSKPTEYSNQPQHF. The CDR3 nucleotides read TGTGCCAGCAGCAAACCGACAGAATATAGCAATCAGCCCCAGCATTTT.

This clonotype occurred many times. V and J are TRBV20-1 and TRBJ2-5; 7 nucleotides align to TRBD2. The CDR3 is 14 residues long. Germline V CDR1 and CDR2: DFQATT, SNEGSKA (reference sequence). V dropped 5 bases and J dropped 2; count of bases not matched to a gene: 8. The CDR3 spells CSARGVSEQETQYF. Here the CDR3 DNA reads TGCAGTGCTCGGGGGGTGTCTGAGCAAGAGACCCAGTACTTC.

The V call is TRBV19, the J call TRBJ2-6; D not certain. The CDR3 is made up of 14 amino acids. CDR1 and CDR2 from the germline V gene are LNHDA and SQIVND (reference sequence). V gave up 1 base and J gave up 1 base, with 2 bases separating them. CDR3 coding DNA: TGTGCCAGTAGTATAGGGTCTGGGGCCAACGTCCTGACTTTC. It encodes CASSIGSGANVLTF.

This clonotype has at least ten counts. This rearrangement joins TRBV3-1 to TRBJ2-7; D is unresolved. The CDR3 covers 12 residues. CDR1 and CDR2 (germline): LGHDT, YNNKEL (reference sequence). V gave up 4 bases and J gave up 2 bases, with 6 bases separating them. CDR3 nucleotide sequence: TGTGCCAGCAGCCCTGGGCCCTACGAGCAGTACTTC. Its protein is CASSPGPYEQYF.

This clonotype has a count of ten or more. The J gene is TRBJ2-3, the V gene TRBV29-1; D possibly corresponds to TRBD2 (6 bases). The CDR3 is 14 amino acids. The V gene lost 5 bases and the J gene lost 2 bases, with 14 bases spanning the gap. CDR1 is SQVTM, CDR2 ANQGSEA, per germline. The CDR3 DNA reads TGCAGCGTTCTACCGGGACTTCACACAGATACGCAGTATTTT. Its translation: CSVLPGLHTDTQYF.

The table lists this clonotype with many counts. The J gene is TRBJ1-1, the V gene TRBV5-6; possible D gene TRBD1, 6 bases. The CDR3 is 12 amino acids. Trimming pared 4 bases from V and 6 bases from J, leaving 10 bases between. Germline CDR1 SGHDT, CDR2 YYEEEE. CDR3 nucleotides: TGTGCCAGCAGCGCAGGGGTGGCTGAAGCTTTCTTT. Translated, it gives CASSAGVAEAFF. Combining the CDR3 with reference TRBV5-6 and TRBJ1-1 gives the whole variable domain DAGVTQSPTHLIKTRGQQVTLRCSPKSGHDTVSWYQQALGQGPQFIFQYYEEEERQRGNFPDRFSGHQFPNYSSELNVNALLLGDSALYLCASSAGVAEAFFGQGTRLTVV.

Regarding this clonotype: A much more abundant neighbour one base away suggests this may be a read error. The chain uses TRBV3-1 and TRBJ2-5; D remains ambiguous. The CDR3 extends over 13 amino acids. Germline CDR1 LGHDT, CDR2 YNNKEL (reference sequence). V gave up 0 bases and J gave up 7 bases, with 9 bases separating them. The CDR3 sequence: CASSQDVFVTQYF. In DNA form, the CDR3 reads TGTGCCAGCAGCCAAGATGTCTTTGTGACCCAGTACTTC.

This clonotype was detected ten times or more. The gene calls are TRBV19 and TRBJ2-3; maybe TRBD2 (5 bases). Germline V gene lookup returns CDR1 LNHDA and CDR2 SQIVND (reference sequence). V lost 3 bases, J lost 2 bases, and 9 bases lay in between. The CDR3 length is 14 residues. DNA for the CDR3: TGTGCCAGTAGTATTAGCGCAGCCACAGATACGCAGTATTTT. Its translation is CASSISAATDTQYF. The full variable domain, rest sourced from reference TRBV19 and TRBJ2-3, is DGGITQSPKYLFRKEGQNVTLSCEQNLNHDAMYWYRQDPGQGLRLIYYSQIVNDFQKGDIAEGYSVSREKKESFPLTVTSAQKNPTAFYLCASSISAATDTQYFGPGTRLTVL.

This clonotype was detected many times. The chain links TRBV7-9 to TRBJ2-3; D is uncertain. The ends were cut back, 1 base at V and 0 bases at J, with 14 bases in the middle. Germline CDR1 SEHNR, CDR2 FQNEAQ (reference sequence). The CDR3 has 17 amino acids. The CDR3 sequence is CASSLVIGPSSTDTQYF. The CDR3 DNA is TGTGCCAGCAGCTTAGTTATCGGCCCGAGTAGCACAGATACGCAGTATTTT.

The chain is built from TRBV5-1 and TRBJ2-7; maybe TRBD2 (5 bases). Germline lookup yields CDR1 SGHRS and CDR2 YFSETQ. V was clipped by 3 bases and J by 6 bases, with 13 bases between them. There are 13 residues in the CDR3. In DNA, the CDR3 is TGCGCCAGCAGCTCCGACCTGGGGAGCGAGCAGTACTTC. It yields the protein CASSSDLGSEQYF.

This clonotype was counted ten times or more. The V gene is TRBV12-3 or TRBV12-4, the J gene TRBJ1-5; D is possibly TRBD1 (5 bases). The CDR3 runs to 14 residues. The germline V and J ends were trimmed by 3 bases and 2 bases, with 8 bases remaining between them. CDR3 DNA: TGTGCCAGCAGTTTCCCGGGGGGCAATCAGCCCCAGCATTTT. This gives the protein CASSFPGGNQPQHF.

This clonotype was picked up many times. The rearrangement links TRBV18 to TRBJ2-7; D gene uncertain. The V gene lost 3 bases and the J gene lost 0 bases, with 12 bases spanning the gap. Germline CDR1 is KGHSH and CDR2 is LQKENI. This CDR3 has 15 amino acids. The CDR3 DNA is TGTGCCAGCTCACCCCTCCGTCCTAGCTCCTACGAGCAGTACTTC. Its translation: CASSPLRPSSYEQYF.

Relative to its sample, this clonotype is medium-sized. The genes are TRBV29-1 and TRBJ2-6, with no clear D. From germline, CDR1 is SQVTM and CDR2 ANQGSEA. CDR3 length equals 13 residues. The V gene lost 4 bases and the J gene lost 0 bases, with 4 bases spanning the gap. CDR3 coding DNA: TGCAGCGTTGTACACTCTGGGGCCAACGTCCTGACTTTC. This codes for CSVVHSGANVLTF. Full variable domain (missing parts from reference TRBV29-1 and TRBJ2-6): SAVISQKPSRDICQRGTSLTIQCQVDSQVTMMFWYRQQPGQSLTLIATANQGSEATYESGFVIDKFPISRPNLTFSTLTVSNMSPEDSSIYLCSVVHSGANVLTFGAGSRLTVL.

The rearrangement links TRBV4-3 to TRBJ2-5, with D possibly TRBD2 on 6 matching bases. V was trimmed by 0 bases and J by 6 bases, leaving 14 bases between them. Germline loops: CDR1 LGHNA, CDR2 YSLEER. The CDR3 sequence is 15 residues long. The CDR3 DNA reads as TGCGCCAGCAGCCAAGAGGTGGGGGGTGGAAAGACCCAGTACTTC. Translation: CASSQEVGGGKTQYF.

In its sample, this clonotype is medium-sized. The chain joins TRBV5-1 to TRBJ2-3; no clear D gene. Germline V gene lookup returns CDR1 SGHRS and CDR2 YFSETQ. The CDR3 extends over 17 amino acids. The V and J ends lost 0 bases and 1 base respectively, with 15 bases between them. The DNA for the CDR3 is TGCGCCAGCAGCTTGGAAGGGTCGAGAAGACGCACAGATACGCAGTATTTT. Translating gives CASSLEGSRRRTDTQYF.

In this sample, this clonotype turned up many times. The CDR3 nucleotides are TGTGCCATCAGTGAGTCAAGGGGGCAAGGCTATGGCTACACCTTC. Amino acid sequence: CAISESRGQGYGYTF. The J gene is TRBJ1-2, the V gene TRBV10-3; 7 bases align to TRBD1. The CDR3 runs 15 residues. Germline V gene data show CDR1 as ENHRY and CDR2 as SYGVKD. The V gene end was trimmed by 0 bases and the J gene end by 4 bases; junction bases not matched to a gene: 5.

This clonotype came up many times. The chain recombines TRBV12-3 or TRBV12-4 with TRBJ1-1, with D hard to call. Trimming cost V 6 bases and J 8 bases, with 13 bases left between them. This CDR3 is 12 amino acids long. The CDR3 protein is CASRINSAEAFF. In DNA form, the CDR3 reads TGTGCCAGCAGGATCAACAGTGCCGAAGCTTTCTTT.

The chain is built from TRBV29-1 and TRBJ2-7, with TRBD2 matching 8 bases. Germline V gene lookup returns CDR1 SQVTM and CDR2 ANQGSEA. The junction had 9 bases not matched to a gene; V was cut back by 4 bases and J by 4 bases. The CDR3 sequence is 14 residues long. In DNA, the CDR3 is TGCAGCGTTGGGCGGGGGGCCATCCCGTACGAGCAGTACTTC. Encoded protein: CSVGRGAIPYEQYF.

The sample holds many counts of this clonotype. This sequence joins TRBV12-3 or TRBV12-4 and TRBJ2-1; 7 positions match TRBD2. CDR3 length equals 20 residues. V was clipped by 6 bases and J by 4 bases; unmatched bases: 24. As DNA, the CDR3 is TGTGCCAGCAGGACGGACATTTCTCAGACTAGCCACCACTCTTACAATGAGCAGTTCTTC. This sequence encodes CASRTDISQTSHHSYNEQFF.

Within the sample, this clonotype is medium-sized. The genes are TRBV4-3 and TRBJ2-3; tentatively, D is TRBD2 (7 bases). Between the trimmed V and J ends, which lost 0 bases and 2 bases, there was a span of 12 bases. There are 16 residues in the CDR3. Per germline, CDR1 LGHNA and CDR2 YSLEER. The CDR3 sequence: CASSQDRGGFTDTQYF. For the CDR3, the DNA is TGCGCCAGCAGCCAAGATAGGGGGGGATTCACAGATACGCAGTATTTT.

As to this clonotype: A much larger clonotype is one base distant, so this may be a read error. The CDR3 spells CASSLSQPGLGDNQYF. CDR3 coding DNA: TGTGCCAGCAGCTTATCCCAACCAGGGCTTGGGGACAATCAGTACTTC. J is TRBJ2-4 and V is TRBV7-2, with D perhaps TRBD1 (6 bases). V lost 2 bases to trimming and J lost 12 bases, with 23 bases between them. The CDR3 has 16 amino acids. CDR1 and CDR2 (germline): SGHTA, FQGNSA. The complete variable domain, with remaining parts taken from reference TRBV7-2 and TRBJ2-4, reads GAGVSQSPSNKVTEKGKDVELRCDPISGHTALYWYRQSLGQGLEFLIYFQGNSAPDKSGLPSDRFSAERTGGSVSTLTIQRTQQEDSAVYLCASSLSQPGLGDNQYFGAGTRLSVL.